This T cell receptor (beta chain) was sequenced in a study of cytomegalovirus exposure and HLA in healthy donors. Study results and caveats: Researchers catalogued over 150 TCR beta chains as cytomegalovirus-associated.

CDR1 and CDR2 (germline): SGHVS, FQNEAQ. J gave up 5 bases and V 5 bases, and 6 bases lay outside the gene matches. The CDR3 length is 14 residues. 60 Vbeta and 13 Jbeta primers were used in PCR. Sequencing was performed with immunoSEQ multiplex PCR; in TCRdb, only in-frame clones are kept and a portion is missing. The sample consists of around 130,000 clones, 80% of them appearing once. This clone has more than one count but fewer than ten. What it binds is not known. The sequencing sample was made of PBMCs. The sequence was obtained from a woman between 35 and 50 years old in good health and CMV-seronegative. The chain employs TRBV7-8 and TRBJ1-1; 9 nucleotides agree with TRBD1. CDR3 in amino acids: CASSVDRGGTEAFF. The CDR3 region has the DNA TGTGCCAGCAGCGTCGACAGGGGGGGAACTGAAGCTTTCTTT.